What follows are 6 T cell receptor beta chains derived from one specimen sequenced in a study of T cell repertoires in ileal Crohn's disease. Method: immunoSEQ multiplex PCR; TCRdb's copy keeps in-frame clones and lacks some. The sample yields about 14,000 clones, roughly 85% seen once. Sequenced material: ileal tissue. All receptors derive from an adult with Crohn's disease.

The J gene is TRBJ2-7, the V gene TRBV6-5; 9 nucleotides align to TRBD1. This CDR3 comprises 15 residues. J gave up 4 bases and V 6 bases, and 10 bases lay outside the gene matches. The germline CDR1 and CDR2 sequences are MNHEY and SVGAGI. CDR3 in amino acids: CASRSEGTGKYEQYF. The CDR3, as DNA: TGTGCCAGCAGATCGGAGGGGACAGGGAAGTACGAGCAGTACTTC.

The rearrangement links TRBV7-9 to TRBJ1-1, with 9 bases fitting TRBD1. Germline-derived CDR1 and CDR2 are SEHNR and FQNEAQ (reference sequence). V shed 2 bases, J shed 0 bases, and the junction held 10 bases outside the gene matches. CDR3 length: 18 amino acids. The CDR3 sequence: CASSLWIGTGRLNTEAFF. In DNA form, the CDR3 reads TGTGCCAGCAGCTTATGGATAGGGACAGGGAGGTTGAACACTGAAGCTTTCTTT.

V and J are TRBV30 and TRBJ1-2; D not resolved. CDR1 and CDR2 (germline): GTSNPN, SVGIG (reference sequence). This CDR3 contains 14 residues. Trimming removed 1 base from V and 2 bases from J, with 11 bases in between. The CDR3 DNA sequence: TGTGCCTGGAGTGCTTCCACAGAGAACTATGGCTACACCTTC. Protein product: CAWSASTENYGYTF.

This clone was counted a single time. The chain employs TRBV6-1 and TRBJ2-1, with TRBD2 identical over 9 bases. The trim removed 0 bases at V and 2 bases at J, leaving 5 bases unmatched. The CDR3 has 17 amino acids. Germline V CDR1 and CDR2: MNHNS, SASEGT. CDR3 residues: CASSEAGLAGTYNEQFF. CDR3 coding DNA: TGTGCCAGCAGTGAAGCAGGGCTAGCGGGGACCTACAATGAGCAGTTCTTC.

CDR3 in amino acids: CASAISGQGANTIYF. The CDR3 DNA sequence: TGTGCCAGCGCTATTTCGGGACAGGGGGCAAACACCATATATTTT. The chain carries TRBV6-1 and TRBJ1-3, with 12 positions matching TRBD1. The V gene end was trimmed by 8 bases and the J gene end by 6 bases; junction bases not matched to a gene: 8. Germline V lookup: CDR1 MNHNS, CDR2 SASEGT. The CDR3 extends over 15 amino acids.

This chain links TRBV19 with TRBJ2-5; 10 bases are a match to TRBD2. Germline CDR1 is LNHDA and CDR2 is SQIVND (reference sequence). J was trimmed by 7 bases and V by 1 base; bases with no gene match: 6. The CDR3 spans 15 residues. As DNA, the CDR3 is TGTGCCAGTAGTATAGGGAAGGTAGCGGGAGGGACCCAGTACTTC. Its translation: CASSIGKVAGGTQYF.